Listed below are T cell receptor beta chains from one sample, sequenced in a study of beta chain features in type 1 diabetes. TCRdb keeps only in-frame clones here, not all; method: immunoSEQ multiplex PCR. The sample includes 250,000 to 350,000 clones, 15% of them seen just once. Sequenced sample: naive CD4+ T cells from blood. Source of these receptors: a man between 18 and 29 years old with type 1 diabetes. Both conserved end residues are part of each CDR3. D genes are given only for firm matches. A row's size may be missing; if present it is once, few, many or a size class.

D | size | J | V | DNA | CDR3
. | . | TRBJ2-7 | TRBV6-6 | TGTGCCAGCTCCCCTCCAGACAAGTTCTACACCTACGAGCAGTACTTC | CASSPPDKFYTYEQYF
. | . | TRBJ1-2 | TRBV18 | TGTGCCGGCTCCCCCGACAGGTCTCATGGCTACACCTTC | CAGSPDRSHGYTF
TRBD2 | few | TRBJ2-7 | TRBV28 | TGTGCCAGCAGTCCAACGACTAGCGGCACATACGAGCAGTACTTC | CASSPTTSGTYEQYF
TRBD2 | . | TRBJ2-5 | TRBV5-1 | TGCGCCAGCAGCTGGACTCTCCGGCGAGCGGGAGCCTCCCAAGAGACCCAGTACTTC | CASSWTLRRAGASQETQYF
TRBD1 | few | TRBJ2-7 | TRBV25-1 | TGTGCCAGCAGTGCGCCCGACAGGGCTCCGTCGCACTTC | CASSAPDRAPSHF
TRBD1 | . | TRBJ1-2 | TRBV30 | TGTGCCAGTAGTACGGACAGGGGTCGCAGCTATGGCTACACCTTC | CASSTDRGRSYGYTF
. | few | TRBJ1-1 | TRBV5-1 | TGCGCCAGCAGCTTGGGGACAGCCAACACTGAAGCTTTCTTT | CASSLGTANTEAFF
. | . | TRBJ2-2 | TRBV9 | TGTGCCAGCAGCGCCCCCTGGCCAGTCGACACCGGGGAGCTGTTTTTT | CASSAPWPVDTGELFF
TRBD1 | few | TRBJ1-5 | TRBV10-2 | TGCGCCAGCAGTGAAGGGGGCCAGCCCCAGCATTTT | CASSEGGQPQHF
. | . | TRBJ1-1 | TRBV7-9 | TGTGCCAGCAGCTTAACAGGGAACACTGAAGCTTTCTTT | CASSLTGNTEAFF
TRBD1 | . | TRBJ2-3 | TRBV29-1 | TGCAGCGACCGGACAGGGGAATACATTACAGATACGCAGTATTTT | CSDRTGEYITDTQYF
. | . | TRBJ1-2 | TRBV14 | TGTGCCAGCAGCCCGGGACTTAGGGGCGGCTACACCTTC | CASSPGLRGGYTF
TRBD2 | . | TRBJ2-5 | TRBV5-4 | TGTGCCAGCAGCTTGGGCGGGAGGGGGGAGACCCAGTACTTC | CASSLGGRGETQYF
TRBD2 | few | TRBJ2-7 | TRBV7-2 | TGTGCCAGCAGCATTCGACTAGCGGGGATTTACGAGCAGTACTTC | CASSIRLAGIYEQYF
. | . | TRBJ2-7 | TRBV28 | TGTGCCAGCAGTTTCTTTGGCAGGGCCTACGAGCAGTACTTC | CASSFFGRAYEQYF
TRBD1 | few | TRBJ1-5 | TRBV2 | TGTGCCGGGGGGAAACAGGGGGCGGTTCAGCCCCAGCATTTT | CAGGKQGAVQPQHF
. | few | TRBJ2-1 | TRBV4-3 | TGCGCCAGCAGCCAAGAAGGGTCGGGCAGGGCGGATCAGTTCTTC | CASSQEGSGRADQFF
TRBD1 | . | TRBJ1-1 | TRBV7-8 | TGTGCCAGCGGGACAGGGCTGAACACTGAAGCTTTCTTT | CASGTGLNTEAFF
. | . | TRBJ2-5 | TRBV5-1 | TGCGCCAGCAGCTTGGCTAAAGAGACCCAGTACTTC | CASSLAKETQYF
. | few | TRBJ2-7 | TRBV5-4 | TGTGCCAGCAGCCCATTTGGCAGCGGGCGCTCCTACGAGCAGTACTTC | CASSPFGSGRSYEQYF
. | . | TRBJ1-6 | TRBV6-1 | TGTGCCAGCAGCGGGGGGCAGGGAGGTTATTCACCCCTCCACTTT | CASSGGQGGYSPLHF
. | . | TRBJ2-7 | TRBV15 | TGTGCCACCAGCAGGGACTTCTATCTTTACGAGCAGTACTTC | CATSRDFYLYEQYF
. | . | TRBJ2-2 | TRBV5-1 | TGCGCCAGCAGCTACGCCAGGAAAGGCACCGGGGAGCTGTTTTTT | CASSYARKGTGELFF
. | few | TRBJ1-2 | TRBV30 | TGTGCCTGGAGTAGAATACCAACTATCGGAAGCTATGGCTACACCTTC | CAWSRIPTIGSYGYTF
TRBD1 | few | TRBJ2-7 | TRBV2 | TGTGCCAGCAGTAAGACGGGACAGGGGTCTAGCGAGCAGTACTTC | CASSKTGQGSSEQYF
. | few | TRBJ1-1 | TRBV18 | TGTGCCAGCTCACCACCGGGGGGGACCAACACTGAAGCTTTCTTT | CASSPPGGTNTEAFF
TRBD2 | . | TRBJ2-1 | TRBV19 | TGTGCCAGTAGGGAACTAGCGGGGGGGACCAATGAGCAGTTCTTC | CASRELAGGTNEQFF
TRBD1 | few | TRBJ1-1 | TRBV5-1 | TGCGCCAGTGGGACAGAGACCATGAACACTGAAGCTTTCTTT | CASGTETMNTEAFF
TRBD2 | few | TRBJ2-3 | TRBV5-1 | TGCGCCAGCAGCTTGGTGTCTAGCGGAGATAGCACAGATACGCAGTATTTT | CASSLVSSGDSTDTQYF
. | . | TRBJ2-7 | TRBV7-9 | TGTGCCAGCAGCTTACGTGGTAGCGTGGGCGAGCAGTACTTC | CASSLRGSVGEQYF
TRBD2 | . | TRBJ2-1 | TRBV5-1 | TGCGCCAGCAGCTCACGGACTAGCGGGAGGGGTGTGCAGTCCTACAATGAGCAGTTCTTC | CASSSRTSGRGVQSYNEQFF
TRBD2 | . | TRBJ2-3 | TRBV5-1 | TGCGCCAGCAGCTTGGAGGGACTAGCGGTAGATACGCAGTATTTT | CASSLEGLAVDTQYF
. | . | TRBJ2-7 | TRBV2 | TGTGCCAGCAGGGACTACCAATACGAGCAGTACTTC | CASRDYQYEQYF
. | . | TRBJ1-1 | TRBV29-1 | TGCAGCGTTGCTTTCGGACTCCAGAACACTGAAGCTTTCTTT | CSVAFGLQNTEAFF
TRBD2 | . | TRBJ2-7 | TRBV13 | TGTGCCAGCAGCTTAGGCCCGGGACTAGCGGGATTCGAGCAGTACTTC | CASSLGPGLAGFEQYF
. | . | TRBJ1-5 | TRBV21-1 | TGTGCCAGCAGCAAAGGTTGGGACTCCGATCAGCCCCAGCATTTT | CASSKGWDSDQPQHF
. | . | TRBJ1-2 | TRBV4-1 | TGCGCCAGCAGCCAAGATCTGGCCAGGGGAGTGAGGGGCTACACCTTC | CASSQDLARGVRGYTF
TRBD1 | . | TRBJ2-7 | TRBV30 | TGTGCCTGGAGGATCCGGGACAGAGGGTCCGGCGAGCAGTACTTC | CAWRIRDRGSGEQYF
. | . | TRBJ1-5 | TRBV18 | TGTGCCAGCTCACCCCCCGGGACAAACAATCAGCCCCAGCATTTT | CASSPPGTNNQPQHF
TRBD2 | few | TRBJ2-3 | TRBV28 | TGTGCCAGCATAGCGGGGGGGTCAGATACGCAGTATTTT | CASIAGGSDTQYF
. | . | TRBJ1-6 | TRBV9 | TGTGCCAGCAGCGTGACACAAGATAATTCACCCCTCCACTTT | CASSVTQDNSPLHF
TRBD1 | few | TRBJ2-6 | TRBV5-1 | TGCGCCAGCAGCCGGGGACAGGGGGCGCCTGGGGCCAACGTCCTGACTTTC | CASSRGQGAPGANVLTF
. | few | TRBJ1-5 | TRBV9 | TGTGCCAGCAGCTCCTCAGGGAATCAGCCCCAGCATTTT | CASSSSGNQPQHF
TRBD2 | few | TRBJ2-1 | TRBV4-1 | TGCGCCAGCAGCGAGGGAGTAGCGGGAGTTATGGTCAGCGAGCAGTTCTTC | CASSEGVAGVMVSEQFF
. | few | TRBJ1-5 | TRBV30 | TGTGCCTGGAGCGGGGGGGTGGGTCAGCCCCAGCATTTT | CAWSGGVGQPQHF
. | . | TRBJ2-3 | TRBV7-6 | TGTGCCAGCAGCTCGGAGAGGCGGGCTAGCACAGATACGCAGTATTTT | CASSSERRASTDTQYF
TRBD2 | few | TRBJ2-1 | TRBV9 | TGTGCCAGCAGTGCGGCGGGGGGCTCCTACAATGAGCAGTTCTTC | CASSAAGGSYNEQFF
. | . | TRBJ1-5 | TRBV5-6 | TGTGCCAGCAGCTCCCTCGCAGGGGACATACAGCATTTT | CASSSLAGDIQHF
TRBD2 | . | TRBJ2-2 | TRBV11-2 | TGTGCCAGCAGCTCGTACGGGCGGGGGGGGGACACCGGGGAGCTGTTTTTT | CASSSYGRGGDTGELFF
. | . | TRBJ2-3 | TRBV28 | TGTGCCAGCAGCCTAGATTCAGATACGCAGTATTTT | CASSLDSDTQYF
TRBD2 | few | TRBJ2-1 | TRBV5-4 | TGTGCCAGCAGCTCGTGGACTAGAAATGAGCAGTTCTTC | CASSSWTRNEQFF
. | . | TRBJ1-2 | TRBV28 | TGTGCCAGCAGTTCGCCACCCCAGGCAGGGTCCTATGGCTACACCTTC | CASSSPPQAGSYGYTF